This T cell receptor (beta chain) was captured in a study of T cells and copy number aberrations in small-cell lung cancer. Whole-study results and caveats: Most clones, about 75-98%, were restricted to a single tumor region.

Repertoires were generated with immunoSEQ multiplex PCR, while TCRdb's copy carries only in-frame clones and drops some. In the table there are approximately 700 clones, 86% of which are singletons. Donors had limited-stage small-cell lung cancer, resected between about 2008 and 2021. Germline lookup yields CDR1 GTSNPN and CDR2 SVGIG (reference sequence). The CDR3 runs 15 residues. About this clone itself: Its antigen is currently unknown. Germline is not matched at one junction end, which may reflect a read error. This same CDR3 is encoded by further DNA sequences in the sample.

The chain couples TRBV30 to TRBJ1-1; 10 bases map to TRBD1. The TCR comes from a man aged 60 to 75 with small cell lung cancer. Sequencing used tumor tissue. In DNA form, the CDR3 reads TGTGCTTGGAGTGTACCCGGGACAGGGGTCACTGAAGCTTTCTTT. Residues: CAWSVPGTGVTEAFF. The full variable domain, with the rest looked up from reference TRBV30 and TRBJ1-1, is SQTIHQWPATLVQPVGSPLSLECTVEGTSNPNLYWYRQAAGRGLQLLFYSVGIGQISSEVPQNLSASRPQDRQFILSSKKLLLSDSGFYLCAWSVPGTGVTEAFFGQGTRLTVV.